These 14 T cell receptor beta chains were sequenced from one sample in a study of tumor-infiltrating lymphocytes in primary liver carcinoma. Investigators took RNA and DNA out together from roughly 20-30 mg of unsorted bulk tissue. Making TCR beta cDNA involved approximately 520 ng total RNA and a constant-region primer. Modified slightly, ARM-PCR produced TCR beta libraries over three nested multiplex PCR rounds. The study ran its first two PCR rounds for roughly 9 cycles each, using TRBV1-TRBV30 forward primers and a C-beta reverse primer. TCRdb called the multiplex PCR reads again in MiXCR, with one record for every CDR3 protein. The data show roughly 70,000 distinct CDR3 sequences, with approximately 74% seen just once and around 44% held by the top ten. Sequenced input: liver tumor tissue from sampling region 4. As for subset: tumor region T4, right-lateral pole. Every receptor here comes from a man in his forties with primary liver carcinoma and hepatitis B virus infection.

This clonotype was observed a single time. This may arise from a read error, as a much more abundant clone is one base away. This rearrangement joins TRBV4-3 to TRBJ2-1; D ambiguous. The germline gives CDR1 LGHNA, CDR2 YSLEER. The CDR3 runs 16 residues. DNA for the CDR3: TGCGTCAGCAGCCAAGATAGAGACACCCTATACAATGAGCAGTTCTTC. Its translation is CVSSQDRDTLYNEQFF.

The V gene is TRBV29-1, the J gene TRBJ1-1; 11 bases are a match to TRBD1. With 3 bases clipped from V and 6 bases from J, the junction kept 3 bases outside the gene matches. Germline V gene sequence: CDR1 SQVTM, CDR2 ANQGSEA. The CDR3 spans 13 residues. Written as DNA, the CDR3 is TGCAGCGTTGACAGGACAGGGGGCCCTGAAGCTTTCTTT. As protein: CSVDRTGGPEAFF.

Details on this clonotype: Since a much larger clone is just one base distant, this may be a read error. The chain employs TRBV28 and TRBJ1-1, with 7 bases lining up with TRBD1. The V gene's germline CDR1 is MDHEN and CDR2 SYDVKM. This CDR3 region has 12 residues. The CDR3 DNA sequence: TGTGCCAGCAGGATCACAGGGGATGAAGCTCTCTTT. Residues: CASRITGDEALF.

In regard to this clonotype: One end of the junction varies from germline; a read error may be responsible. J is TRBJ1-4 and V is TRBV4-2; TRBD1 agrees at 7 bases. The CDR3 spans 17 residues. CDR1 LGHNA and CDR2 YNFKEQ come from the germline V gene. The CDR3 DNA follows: TGTGCCAACAGCCAAGGGGGCCCCAAACCAACTAATGAAAAACTGTTTTTT. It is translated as CANSQGGPKPTNEKLFF.

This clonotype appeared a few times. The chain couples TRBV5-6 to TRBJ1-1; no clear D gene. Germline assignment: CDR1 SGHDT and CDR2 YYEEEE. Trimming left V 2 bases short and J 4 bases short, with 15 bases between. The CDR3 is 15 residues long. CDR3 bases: TGTGCCAGCAGCTTAGGGAAGGTTACGAGCACTGAAGCTTTCTTT. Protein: CASSLGKVTSTEAFF.

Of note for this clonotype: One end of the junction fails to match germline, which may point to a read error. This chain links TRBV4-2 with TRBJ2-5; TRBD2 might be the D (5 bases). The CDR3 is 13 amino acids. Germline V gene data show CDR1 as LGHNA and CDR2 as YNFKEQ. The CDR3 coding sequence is TGCACCAGCGGCCAAGTCATTCAAGAGACCCAGTACTTC. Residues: CTSGQVIQETQYF.

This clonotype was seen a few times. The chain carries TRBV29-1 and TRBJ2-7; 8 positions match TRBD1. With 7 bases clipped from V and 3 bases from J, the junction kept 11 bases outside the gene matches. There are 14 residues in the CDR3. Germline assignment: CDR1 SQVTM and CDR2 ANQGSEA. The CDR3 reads CSARQGSRSYEQYF. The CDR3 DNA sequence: TGCAGCGCCAGACAGGGGAGTCGTAGCTACGAGCAGTACTTC.

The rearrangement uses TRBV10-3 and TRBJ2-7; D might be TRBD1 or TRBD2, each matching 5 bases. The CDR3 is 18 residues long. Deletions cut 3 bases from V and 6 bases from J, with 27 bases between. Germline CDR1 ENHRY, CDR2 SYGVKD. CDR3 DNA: TGTGCCATCAGTGACCCATCCCTCCGGGACGATAGGGCCTGCGAGCAGTACTTC. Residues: CAISDPSLRDDRACEQYF.

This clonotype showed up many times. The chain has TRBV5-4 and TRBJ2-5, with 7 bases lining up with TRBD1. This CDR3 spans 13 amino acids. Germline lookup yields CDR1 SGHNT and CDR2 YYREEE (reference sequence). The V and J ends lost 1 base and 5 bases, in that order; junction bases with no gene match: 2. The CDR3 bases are TGTGCCAGCAGCTTGACAGGGGTGGAGACCCAGTACTTC. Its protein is CASSLTGVETQYF.

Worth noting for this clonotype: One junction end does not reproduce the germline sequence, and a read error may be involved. The CDR3 loop is CASRLRITGHNNQSQHF. The CDR3 DNA sequence: TGTGCCAGCCGCCTGCGGATAACGGGGCATAACAATCAGTCCCAGCATTTT. The gene calls are TRBV28 and TRBJ1-5; D possibly corresponds to TRBD1 (5 bases). Germline assignment: CDR1 MDHEN and CDR2 SYDVKM. CDR3 size: 17 residues.

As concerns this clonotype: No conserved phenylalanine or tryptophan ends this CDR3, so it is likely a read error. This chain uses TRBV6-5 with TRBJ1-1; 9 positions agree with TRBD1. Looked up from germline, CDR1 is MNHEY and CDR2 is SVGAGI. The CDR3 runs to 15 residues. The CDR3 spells CVSIKLQGARTEAFL. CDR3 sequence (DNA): TGTGTCAGCATTAAGTTACAGGGGGCGAGGACTGAAGCTTTCTTA.

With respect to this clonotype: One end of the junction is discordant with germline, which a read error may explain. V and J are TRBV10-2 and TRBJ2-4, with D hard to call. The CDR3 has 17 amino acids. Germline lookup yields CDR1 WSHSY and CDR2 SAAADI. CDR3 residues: CASSESSGFFGKNIQHF. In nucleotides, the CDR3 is TGCGCCAGCAGTGAGTCGTCTGGGTTTTTTGGTAAAAACATTCAGCACTTC.

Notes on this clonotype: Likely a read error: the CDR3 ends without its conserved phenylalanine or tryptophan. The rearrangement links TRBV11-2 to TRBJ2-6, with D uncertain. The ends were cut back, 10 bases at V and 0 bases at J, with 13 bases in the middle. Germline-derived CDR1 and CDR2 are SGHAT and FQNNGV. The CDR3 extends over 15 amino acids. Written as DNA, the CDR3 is TGTGCCACCCGGCGGCCGCGCTCTGGGGCCAACGTCCTGACTATC. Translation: CATRRPRSGANVLTI.

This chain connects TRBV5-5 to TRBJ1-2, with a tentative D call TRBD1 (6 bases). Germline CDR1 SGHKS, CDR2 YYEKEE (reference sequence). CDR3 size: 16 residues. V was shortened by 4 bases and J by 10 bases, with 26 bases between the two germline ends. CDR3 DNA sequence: TGTGCCAGCAGCCCTCACACGGACAGAACTAACCATGACTACACCTTC. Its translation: CASSPHTDRTNHDYTF.